The sequence of this TCR beta chain was determined in a study of T cells in Graves' hyperthyroidism and ophthalmopathy. V shed 7 bases and J shed 0 bases, with 16 bases lying between them. The germline V gene encodes CDR1 MNHNS and CDR2 SASEGT. There are 15 residues in the CDR3. This clonotype was recorded at least ten times. Researchers took RNA transcripts and amplified the TCR beta CDR3 regions from them. Carried out on the TCR CDR3, a first-round RT-PCR used the HTBI primer set. MiXCR was run by TCRdb on the multiplex PCR reads, yielding one entry per CDR3 protein. This sample yields about 690,000 distinct CDR3 sequences, of which roughly 17% are seen a single time; less than 20% belongs to the top ten.

The rearrangement links TRBV6-1 to TRBJ2-7; D might be TRBD2 (5 bases). This clonotype was obtained from a man in his forties or fifties with Graves' hyperthyroidism. Specimen: blood. The CDR3 reads CASIRVRASSYEQYF. The CDR3 DNA reads TGTGCCAGCATCCGGGTGCGGGCGAGCTCCTACGAGCAGTACTTC.